This entry lists 18 T cell receptor beta chains sequenced from one sample in a study of blood T cell repertoires in COVID-19. Some clones are missing from TCRdb's copy, which holds only in-frame ones; the method was immunoSEQ multiplex PCR. The top ten hold about 0.64% of the sample, which has about 260,000 clones, roughly 88% seen once. The sample was peripheral blood. The receptor source for this set is a human donor in a cohort sampled during active COVID-19.

The genes are TRBV12-5 and TRBJ1-1; the match to TRBD1 covers 7 bases. The CDR3 length is 16 residues. CDR1 and CDR2 (germline): LGHNT, FRNRAP. Trimming removed 6 bases from V and 0 bases from J; junction bases left unmatched: 10. CDR3: CASGRSTGSMNTEAFF. DNA for the CDR3: TGTGCTAGTGGGCGATCGACAGGGAGCATGAACACTGAAGCTTTCTTT.

The chain carries TRBV10-3 and TRBJ2-1, with D unresolved. CDR3 size: 15 residues. Germline V gives CDR1 ENHRY, CDR2 SYGVKD. V lost 2 bases and J lost 0, with 8 bases in between. CDR3 sequence: CAISEGQDSYNEQFF. The CDR3 DNA is TGTGCCATCAGTGAGGGGCAGGACTCCTACAATGAGCAGTTCTTC.

The rearrangement uses TRBV4-3 and TRBJ2-5, with D possibly being TRBD1 or TRBD2 (6 bases each). Trimming pared 4 bases from V and 5 bases from J, leaving 20 bases between. CDR1 is LGHNA, CDR2 YSLEER, per germline. The CDR3 loop spans 16 amino acids. The CDR3 sequence: CASSREGGWGDETQYF. In DNA, the CDR3 is TGCGCCAGCAGCCGAGAGGGGGGTTGGGGGGACGAGACCCAGTACTTC.

This chain joins TRBV10-3 and TRBJ2-1; 7 bases are shared with TRBD2. There are 15 residues in the CDR3. Per germline, CDR1 ENHRY and CDR2 SYGVKD. Germline trimming cut 6 bases from V and 2 bases from J; bases unmatched to any gene: 7. CDR3 coding DNA: TGTGCCATCAGCCCAGGGAGGGCCGCCTACAATGAGCAGTTCTTC. This encodes CAISPGRAAYNEQFF.

The chain has TRBV11-2 and TRBJ1-1; tentatively, D is TRBD1 (5 bases). V was cut by 5 bases and J by 0 bases, with 13 bases left in between. This CDR3 has 15 amino acids. Germline V gives CDR1 SGHAT, CDR2 FQNNGV. The CDR3 here is CASSLGAGLNTEAFF. As DNA, the CDR3 is TGTGCCAGCAGCCTTGGGGCAGGGTTGAACACTGAAGCTTTCTTT. Full variable domain (missing parts from reference TRBV11-2 and TRBJ1-1): EAGVAQSPRYKIIEKRQSVAFWCNPISGHATLYWYQQILGQGPKLLIQFQNNGVVDDSQLPKDRFSAERLKGVDSTLKIQPAKLEDSAVYLCASSLGAGLNTEAFFGQGTRLTVV.

The rearrangement joins TRBV9 to TRBJ1-1; possible D gene TRBD1, 6 bases. This CDR3 spans 14 amino acids. Trimming removed 3 bases at V and 0 bases at J, with 9 bases between. The germline V gene encodes CDR1 SGDLS and CDR2 YYNGEE. CDR3 nucleotides: TGTGCCAGCAGCGCCGGGACACTGAACACTGAAGCTTTCTTT. Its translation is CASSAGTLNTEAFF.

The J gene is TRBJ2-1, the V gene TRBV11-3, with 9 nucleotides matching TRBD2. The germline V gene encodes CDR1 SGHNT and CDR2 YENEEA. This CDR3 has 18 residues. The ends lost 9 bases at V and 1 base at J; junction bases unmatched: 16. The chain's CDR3 is CARFGLAGLRPSYNEQFF. Here the CDR3 DNA reads TGTGCCAGATTTGGGCTAGCGGGGCTCCGCCCTTCCTACAATGAGCAGTTCTTC.

This chain links TRBV3-1 (or the pseudogene TRBV3-2) with TRBJ2-3; D is unresolved. Germline CDR1 is LGHDT and CDR2 is YNNKEL (reference sequence). V lost 3 bases and J 7 bases, leaving 8 bases between the germline ends. There are 12 residues in the CDR3. The CDR3 region has the DNA TGTGCCAGCAGCCACCTGGGCAATACGCAGTATTTT. This gives the protein CASSHLGNTQYF.

V and J are TRBV6-2 or TRBV6-3 and TRBJ2-7; D remains unclear. Germline V gene lookup returns CDR1 MNHEY and CDR2 SVGEGT. The V end lost 5 bases, the J end lost 1 base, and 6 bases lay between the germline ends. CDR3 length: 12 amino acids. Written as DNA, the CDR3 is TGTGCCAGCAGTCAGATGTCCTACGAGCAGTACTTC. It is translated as CASSQMSYEQYF.

The rearrangement joins TRBV19 to TRBJ1-2, with D perhaps TRBD1 (5 bases). The CDR3 is made up of 14 amino acids. The V end was cut by 7 bases, the J end by 8 bases, with 20 bases between. Germline lookup yields CDR1 LNHDA and CDR2 SQIVND (reference sequence). The CDR3 nucleotides read TGTGCCAGTACCCTCTCTAGAGATAGGGGCGGCTACACCTTC. It encodes CASTLSRDRGGYTF.

V usage is TRBV12-3 or TRBV12-4 and J usage is TRBJ2-2; D remains ambiguous. CDR3 length equals 12 residues. The V end lost 6 bases, the J end lost 5 bases, and 7 bases lay between the germline ends. The CDR3 nucleotides read TGTGCCAGCAGACTTTTAACCGGGGAGCTGTTTTTT. Protein product: CASRLLTGELFF.

This chain uses TRBV28 with TRBJ2-7, with 8 bases lining up with TRBD1. This CDR3 is built from 16 residues. Germline V gives CDR1 MDHEN, CDR2 SYDVKM. Trimming removed 5 bases from V and 3 bases from J; junction bases left unmatched: 12. The CDR3 loop reads CASSQTGELRGYEQYF. In DNA form, the CDR3 reads TGTGCCAGCAGTCAGACAGGGGAGCTGCGGGGCTACGAGCAGTACTTC.

This clone was recorded once. Here the CDR3 reads CASSQTGTENTEAFF. In nucleotides, the CDR3 is TGTGCCAGCTCTCAAACCGGGACTGAGAACACTGAAGCTTTCTTT. V usage is TRBV18 and J usage is TRBJ1-1; tentatively, D is TRBD1 (5 bases). The CDR3 runs to 15 residues. Germline CDR1 is KGHSH and CDR2 is LQKENI. V lost 6 bases, J lost 1 base, and 15 bases lay in between.

The chain has TRBV4-2 and TRBJ2-7; D gene ambiguous. V lost 0 bases and J lost 2, with 11 bases in between. CDR3 length: 15 residues. Germline values: CDR1 LGHNA, CDR2 YNFKEQ. This CDR3 reads CASSQDLGNPYEQYF. The CDR3 DNA follows: TGTGCCAGCAGCCAAGATTTGGGCAATCCCTACGAGCAGTACTTC.

The chain couples TRBV13 to TRBJ2-7, with 15 bases fitting TRBD2. Trimming removed 5 bases from V and 0 bases from J; junction bases left unmatched: 17. This CDR3 is 21 amino acids long. The germline gives CDR1 PRHDT, CDR2 FYEKMQ (reference sequence). In nucleotides, the CDR3 is TGTGCCAGCAGCCATTTGGGACTAGCGGGGGGACAAACCAGGAGCTCCTACGAGCAGTACTTC. Its protein product is CASSHLGLAGGQTRSSYEQYF. Full variable domain (missing parts from reference TRBV13 and TRBJ2-7): AAGVIQSPRHLIKEKRETATLKCYPIPRHDTVYWYQQGPGQDPQFLISFYEKMQSDKGSIPDRFSAQQFSDYHSELNMSSLELGDSALYFCASSHLGLAGGQTRSSYEQYFGPGTRLTVT.

Here the CDR3 DNA reads TGTGCCAGCACCGATCAGTGGAGGGGTAGAACTGAAGCTTTCTTT. Amino acid sequence: CASTDQWRGRTEAFF. The V and J genes are TRBV28 and TRBJ1-1, with D possibly being TRBD1 (5 bases). CDR3 size: 15 residues. Germline lookup yields CDR1 MDHEN and CDR2 SYDVKM. V was shortened by 7 bases and J by 5 bases, with 20 bases between the two germline ends.

The chain uses TRBV10-3 and TRBJ2-7; 7 bases fit TRBD2. This CDR3 is built from 15 residues. Trimming removed 0 bases from V and 2 bases from J; junction bases left unmatched: 4. Germline values: CDR1 ENHRY, CDR2 SYGVKD. In DNA form, the CDR3 reads TGTGCCATCAGTGAGTCCCAGCGGGGCACCTACGAGCAGTACTTC. This codes for CAISESQRGTYEQYF.

This clone was recorded a few times. This sequence joins TRBV25-1 and TRBJ2-1; weak D call: TRBD1 (6 bases). The CDR3 is 16 residues long. Germline values: CDR1 MGHDK, CDR2 SYGVNS. The V and J ends lost 8 bases and 0 bases respectively, with 17 bases between them. CDR3 sequence (DNA): TGTGCCAGCCGGAAACAGGGATCCCCCTCCTACAATGAGCAGTTCTTC. This gives the protein CASRKQGSPSYNEQFF.